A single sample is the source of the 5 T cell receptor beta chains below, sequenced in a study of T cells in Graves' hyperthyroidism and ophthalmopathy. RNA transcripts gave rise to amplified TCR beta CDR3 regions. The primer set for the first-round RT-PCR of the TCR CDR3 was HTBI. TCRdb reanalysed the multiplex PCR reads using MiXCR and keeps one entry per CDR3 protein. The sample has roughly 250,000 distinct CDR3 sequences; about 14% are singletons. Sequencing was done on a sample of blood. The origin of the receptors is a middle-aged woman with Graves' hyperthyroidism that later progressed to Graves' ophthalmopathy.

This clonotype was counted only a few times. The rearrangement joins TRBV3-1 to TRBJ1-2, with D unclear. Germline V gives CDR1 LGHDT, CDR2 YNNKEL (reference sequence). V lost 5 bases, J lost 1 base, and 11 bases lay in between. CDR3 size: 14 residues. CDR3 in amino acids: CASSYRSFNYGYTF. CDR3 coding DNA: TGTGCCAGCAGCTACAGAAGCTTTAACTATGGCTACACCTTC.

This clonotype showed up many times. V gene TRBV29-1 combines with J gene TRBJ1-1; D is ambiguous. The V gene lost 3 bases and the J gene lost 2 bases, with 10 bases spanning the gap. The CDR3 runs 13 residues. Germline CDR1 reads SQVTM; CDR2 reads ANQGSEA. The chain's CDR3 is CSVEKAPNTEAFF. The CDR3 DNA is TGCAGCGTTGAGAAGGCCCCCAACACTGAAGCTTTCTTT.

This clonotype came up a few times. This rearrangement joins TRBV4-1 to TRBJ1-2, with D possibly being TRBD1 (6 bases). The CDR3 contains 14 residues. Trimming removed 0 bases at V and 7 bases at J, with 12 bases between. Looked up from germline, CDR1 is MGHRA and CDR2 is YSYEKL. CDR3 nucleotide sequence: TGCGCCAGCAGCCAAGAGATCCAGGGGCGTGGCTACACCTTC. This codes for CASSQEIQGRGYTF.

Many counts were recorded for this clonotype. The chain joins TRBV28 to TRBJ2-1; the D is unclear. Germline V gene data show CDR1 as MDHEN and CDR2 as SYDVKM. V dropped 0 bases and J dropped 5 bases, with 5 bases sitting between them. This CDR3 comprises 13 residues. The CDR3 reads CASSLWPNNEQFF. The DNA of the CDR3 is TGTGCCAGCAGTTTATGGCCCAACAATGAGCAGTTCTTC.

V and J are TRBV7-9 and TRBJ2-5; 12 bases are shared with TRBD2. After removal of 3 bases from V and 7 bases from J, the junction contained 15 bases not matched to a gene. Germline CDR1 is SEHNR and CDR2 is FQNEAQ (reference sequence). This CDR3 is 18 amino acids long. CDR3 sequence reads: CASSFVLAGGTLAWTQYF. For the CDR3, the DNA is TGTGCCAGCAGCTTCGTACTAGCGGGAGGCACCCTCGCTTGGACCCAGTACTTC.